These 30 T cell receptor beta chains came from one sample sequenced in a study of blood T cells in healthy people across ages. Primers used in a second PCR of about 6 to 11 cycles were a sample-barcoded 5' primer and a J-beta primer mix. TCRdb recomputed calls from the 5' RACE reads with MiXCR, one row per CDR3 protein. The sample holds fewer than 750,000 distinct CDR3 sequences; 47% are singletons and the top ten take around 24%. Material: blood. These receptors all come from a man older than 75 in good health.

This chain connects TRBV2 to TRBJ1-2, with D unresolved. Germline V lookup: CDR1 SNHLY, CDR2 FYNNEI. The CDR3 extends over 13 amino acids. Trimming took off 7 bases at V and 8 bases at J, with 17 bases between the two ends. This CDR3 is CASTRSGTGGYTF. The DNA for the CDR3 is TGTGCCAGCACCCGGAGCGGAACGGGCGGCTACACCTTC.

The chain links TRBV12-5 to TRBJ1-4, with a possible D match to TRBD1 (6 bases). Germline V gene sequence: CDR1 LGHNT, CDR2 FRNRAP. Trimming removed 6 bases from V and 0 bases from J, with 8 bases in between. The CDR3 covers 14 residues. The DNA of the CDR3 is TGTGCTAGTGGACAGGGCTCAACTAATGAAAAACTGTTTTTT. Translation gives CASGQGSTNEKLFF.

This clonotype has a handful of counts. The genes are TRBV12-3 or TRBV12-4 and TRBJ1-2; 8 nucleotides align to TRBD1. Trimming removed 5 bases from V and 6 bases from J; junction bases left unmatched: 5. The CDR3 consists of 13 residues. The CDR3 coding sequence is TGTGCCAGCAGTCTCAGGGGGCGGGATGGCTACACCTTC. Its protein is CASSLRGRDGYTF.

The chain has TRBV7-2 and TRBJ2-5; D possibly uses TRBD1 or TRBD2 (5 bases each). The last part of the DNA fits TRBJ2-7 better; the J call may be wrong. CDR3 length: 14 amino acids. The germline V gene encodes CDR1 SGHTA and CDR2 FQGNSA. CDR3 sequence (DNA): TGTGCCAGCAATCCGGGACCCTCGTTTGGCGAGCAGTACTTC. Protein sequence: CASNPGPSFGEQYF.

This chain joins TRBV21-1 and TRBJ2-7; no DNA check was done on the table's D call, TRBD2. TRBV21-1 is a pseudogene locus. CDR3 length equals 15 residues. DNA of the CDR3: TGTGCCAGCAGCACTAAAATTAGCGGGAGGCACGAGCAGTACTTC. This encodes CASSTKISGRHEQYF.

V is TRBV5-1 and J is TRBJ2-1; D may be TRBD2 (5 bases). CDR3 length: 13 residues. Germline lookup yields CDR1 SGHRS and CDR2 YFSETQ. V lost 4 bases to trimming and J lost 7 bases, with 12 bases between them. The CDR3 coding sequence is TGCGCCAGCAGCGGAGTACTAGTAAATGAGCAGTTCTTC. It specifies CASSGVLVNEQFF.

On this clonotype: One junction end disagrees with the germline gene, perhaps due to a read error. This chain links TRBV12-3 or TRBV12-4 with TRBJ2-3, with D uncertain. The CDR3 consists of 14 residues. Here the CDR3 DNA reads TGTGCCAGCAGGACCACGGCTAGAACAGATACGCGGTATTTT. This encodes CASRTTARTDTRYF.

This rearrangement joins TRBV5-1 to TRBJ2-4; perhaps TRBD1 as D (5 bases). TRBJ2-5 explains the end of the DNA better; the J call may be wrong. The CDR3 sequence is 16 residues long. Germline V CDR1 and CDR2: SGHRS, YFSETQ. In DNA form, the CDR3 reads TGCGCCAGCAGCTTGAGGGCAGGGCAGGTTTTCGGGACCCAGTACTTC. The encoded protein is CASSLRAGQVFGTQYF.

This clonotype was seen more than once but under ten times. The chain recombines TRBV15 with TRBJ2-7; 8 positions match TRBD2. Germline lookup yields CDR1 LNHNV and CDR2 YYDKDF (reference sequence). V lost 0 bases, J lost 5 bases, and 6 bases stayed unmatched. The CDR3 totals 15 residues. The chain's CDR3 is CATSRDRAGENEQYF. In nucleotides, the CDR3 is TGTGCCACCAGCAGAGATAGAGCGGGAGAGAACGAGCAGTACTTC.

This clonotype appeared a few times. This sequence joins TRBV28 and TRBJ2-7; D call uncertain. Germline assignment: CDR1 MDHEN and CDR2 SYDVKM. The V end lost 6 bases, the J end lost 2 bases, and 5 bases lay between the germline ends. The CDR3 runs 11 residues. This CDR3 reads CASRGPYEQYF. The CDR3 nucleotides are TGTGCCAGCAGGGGCCCCTACGAGCAGTACTTC.

The J gene is TRBJ2-2, the V gene TRBV7-9; possible D gene TRBD2, 5 bases. The CDR3 runs to 13 residues. The V and J ends lost 10 bases and 4 bases respectively, with 13 bases between them. Germline V gives CDR1 SEHNR, CDR2 FQNEAQ (reference sequence). CDR3 in DNA: TGTGCCACCCCTATACTAGGCACCGGGGAGCTGTTTTTT. Its translation: CATPILGTGELFF.

With respect to this clonotype: Germline and junction disagree at one end, which may indicate a read error. V gene TRBV20-1 combines with J gene TRBJ2-2, with D perhaps given as TRBD1 or TRBD2 (5 bases each). Germline V CDR1 and CDR2: DFQATT, SNEGSKA (reference sequence). The CDR3 consists of 16 residues. The CDR3 sequence: CSARGGWGVGTAELFF. In DNA, the CDR3 is TGCAGTGCTAGAGGGGGATGGGGAGTCGGGACCGCGGAGCTGTTTTTT.

The V call is TRBV7-2, the J call TRBJ1-1, with 7 positions matching TRBD1. Germline CDR1 reads SGHTA; CDR2 reads FQGNSA. The length of the CDR3 is 15 residues. The V segment lost 5 bases and the J segment 2 bases; nucleotides outside the gene matches: 8. CDR3 region: CASSPRQGINTEAFF. CDR3 DNA sequence: TGTGCCAGCAGCCCAAGACAGGGAATCAACACTGAAGCTTTCTTT.

The rearrangement links TRBV20-1 to TRBJ2-7, with 9 positions matching TRBD2. The CDR3 has 17 residues. V shed 6 bases, J shed 2 bases, and the junction held 17 bases outside the gene matches. Germline V lookup: CDR1 DFQATT, CDR2 SNEGSKA (reference sequence). In nucleotides, the CDR3 is TGCAGTGCCCCACCCTCGACTAGCGGAGGGGGGACCTACGAGCAGTACTTC. It encodes CSAPPSTSGGGTYEQYF.

In its sample, this clonotype was seen many times. This chain links TRBV6-5 with TRBJ1-2, with D unresolved. Trimming stripped 6 bases from V and 3 bases from J, with 11 bases between. This CDR3 comprises 13 residues. Germline loops: CDR1 MNHEY, CDR2 SVGAGI. The CDR3 spells CASRDGRYYGYTF. The CDR3 bases are TGTGCCAGCAGGGACGGACGGTACTATGGCTACACCTTC.

DNA for the CDR3: TGTGCCAGCAGACCACGGGGCCCGTACACAGATACGCAGTATTTT. Encoded protein: CASRPRGPYTDTQYF. The V gene is TRBV5-6, the J gene TRBJ2-3; D is tentatively TRBD1 or TRBD2 (5 bases each). Germline-derived CDR1 and CDR2 are SGHDT and YYEEEE. Trimming took off 5 bases at V and 2 bases at J, with 15 bases between the two ends. This CDR3 comprises 15 residues.

This clonotype was observed at least ten times. The rearrangement joins TRBV7-2 to TRBJ2-3, with TRBD1 as a possible D gene (5 bases). This CDR3 comprises 15 residues. V lost 5 bases, J lost 0 bases, and 12 bases lay in between. Germline assignment: CDR1 SGHTA and CDR2 FQGNSA. CDR3: CASSNRLSSTDTQYF. The CDR3 DNA reads TGTGCCAGCAGCAACAGGTTGTCTAGCACAGATACGCAGTATTTT.

In its sample, this clonotype was seen many times. The V call is TRBV7-2, the J call TRBJ2-3; 10 positions match TRBD1. V shed 5 bases, J shed 1 base, and the junction held 9 bases outside the gene matches. CDR1 and CDR2 (germline): SGHTA, FQGNSA. CDR3 length equals 17 residues. Here the CDR3 reads CASSTPYGTGGTDTQYF. The CDR3 DNA is TGTGCCAGCAGCACCCCATACGGGACAGGGGGCACAGATACGCAGTATTTT.

The CDR3 reads CSAGSAFLANEKLFF. The CDR3 DNA is TGCAGTGCTGGCAGCGCGTTCCTGGCTAATGAAAAACTGTTTTTT. The rearrangement links TRBV20-1 to TRBJ1-4, with no clear D. Trimming removed 5 bases from V and 3 bases from J, with 16 bases in between. Looked up from germline, CDR1 is DFQATT and CDR2 is SNEGSKA (reference sequence). The CDR3 totals 15 residues.

The genes are TRBV20-1 and TRBJ2-3; 10 bases map to TRBD2. V shed 2 bases, J shed 7 bases, and the junction held 6 bases outside the gene matches. This CDR3 region has 14 residues. Germline values: CDR1 DFQATT, CDR2 SNEGSKA (reference sequence). CDR3 loop: CSARPEREGYTQYF. The CDR3 DNA is TGCAGTGCTAGACCCGAGCGGGAGGGATATACGCAGTATTTT.

This clonotype was seen a handful of times. V is TRBV29-1 and J is TRBJ2-3; D is unclear. CDR3 length: 14 amino acids. Germline CDR1 is SQVTM and CDR2 is ANQGSEA. Trimming took off 0 bases at V and 4 bases at J, with 11 bases between the two ends. CDR3 sequence (DNA): TGCAGCGTTGAAGAGACTGGCCTTCCAGATACGCAGTATTTT. Its protein is CSVEETGLPDTQYF.

The gene calls are TRBV20-1 and TRBJ1-4; 7 positions match TRBD1. The germline V gene has CDR1 DFQATT and CDR2 SNEGSKA (reference sequence). Germline trimming cut 8 bases from V and 5 bases from J; bases unmatched to any gene: 5. This CDR3 spans 12 amino acids. In DNA, the CDR3 is TGCAGTCTTCAGGGGGGCAATGAAAAACTGTTTTTT. This translates into CSLQGGNEKLFF.

This clonotype was observed a few times. V gene TRBV6-6 combines with J gene TRBJ2-1; D is unclear. This CDR3 is 14 amino acids long. V was clipped by 5 bases and J by 9 bases, with 17 bases between them. Germline CDR1 and CDR2: MNHNY and SVGAGI (reference sequence). The CDR3 nucleotides are TGTGCCAGCAGTGACCTTGCCGAGCCAGGTGAGCAGTTCTTC. Translated: CASSDLAEPGEQFF.

This chain links TRBV6-2 or TRBV6-3 with TRBJ2-1; the D gene is possibly TRBD2 (7 bases). Germline V gene sequence: CDR1 MNHEY, CDR2 SVGEGT. The V gene lost 7 bases and the J gene lost 6 bases, with 22 bases spanning the gap. The CDR3 runs 16 residues. CDR3 protein: CASMEGGGRVVNEQFF. The DNA of the CDR3 is TGTGCCAGCATGGAGGGGGGGGGGAGGGTCGTCAATGAGCAGTTCTTC.

This clonotype was counted a few times. This sequence joins TRBV29-1 and TRBJ1-2; D not certain. Germline loops: CDR1 SQVTM, CDR2 ANQGSEA. The V and J ends lost 6 bases and 8 bases respectively, with 16 bases between them. The CDR3 sequence is 12 residues long. CDR3: CSVSLGRDGYTF. The CDR3 region has the DNA TGCAGCGTCTCCTTAGGGCGCGACGGCTACACCTTC. Full variable domain (missing parts from reference TRBV29-1 and TRBJ1-2): SAVISQKPSRDICQRGTSLTIQCQVDSQVTMMFWYRQQPGQSLTLIATANQGSEATYESGFVIDKFPISRPNLTFSTLTVSNMSPEDSSIYLCSVSLGRDGYTFGSGTRLTVV.

The chain carries TRBV7-3 and TRBJ2-1, with 8 bases lining up with TRBD2. CDR3 size: 14 residues. Trimming cost V 8 bases and J 6 bases; bases outside gene matches: 9. The germline CDR1 and CDR2 sequences are SGHTA and FQGTGA. The CDR3 DNA reads as TGTGCCAGCCACCCTAGCGGGCTAGTCAATGAGCAGTTCTTC. This sequence encodes CASHPSGLVNEQFF.

The rearrangement links TRBV6-2 or TRBV6-3 to TRBJ2-7; the D is unclear. Trimming removed 7 bases from V and 5 bases from J, with 12 bases in between. The V gene's germline CDR1 is MNHEY and CDR2 SVGEGT. This CDR3 is built from 12 residues. CDR3 nucleotides: TGTGCCAGCACCCCCCCCTCGGACGAGCAGTACTTC. The encoded protein is CASTPPSDEQYF.

This chain links TRBV4-3 with TRBJ1-2; 10 bases match TRBD1. With V trimmed by 5 bases and J by 0 bases, 3 bases remained unmatched. The CDR3 has 15 amino acids. Germline CDR1 is LGHNA and CDR2 is YSLEER. DNA of the CDR3: TGCGCCAGCAGCTGGGGGACAGGGGCTAACTATGGCTACACCTTC. Protein product: CASSWGTGANYGYTF.

The chain links TRBV27 to TRBJ2-5; TRBD2 matches 7 bases. This CDR3 has 13 residues. In germline, CDR1 is MNHEY, CDR2 SMNVEV (reference sequence). V shed 4 bases, J shed 5 bases, and the junction held 4 bases outside the gene matches. The CDR3 nucleotides are TGTGCCAGCAGTTGGAAGGGAGGGGAGACCCAGTACTTC. This codes for CASSWKGGETQYF.

The chain has TRBV27 and TRBJ2-5; TRBD2 agrees at 9 bases. The CDR3 covers 16 residues. Germline V CDR1 and CDR2: MNHEY, SMNVEV (reference sequence). Trimming cost V 5 bases and J 11 bases; bases outside gene matches: 18. The CDR3 sequence is CASSLLLAGGLHEQYF. CDR3 coding DNA: TGTGCCAGCAGTCTCCTACTGGCGGGGGGGCTCCATGAGCAGTACTTC.